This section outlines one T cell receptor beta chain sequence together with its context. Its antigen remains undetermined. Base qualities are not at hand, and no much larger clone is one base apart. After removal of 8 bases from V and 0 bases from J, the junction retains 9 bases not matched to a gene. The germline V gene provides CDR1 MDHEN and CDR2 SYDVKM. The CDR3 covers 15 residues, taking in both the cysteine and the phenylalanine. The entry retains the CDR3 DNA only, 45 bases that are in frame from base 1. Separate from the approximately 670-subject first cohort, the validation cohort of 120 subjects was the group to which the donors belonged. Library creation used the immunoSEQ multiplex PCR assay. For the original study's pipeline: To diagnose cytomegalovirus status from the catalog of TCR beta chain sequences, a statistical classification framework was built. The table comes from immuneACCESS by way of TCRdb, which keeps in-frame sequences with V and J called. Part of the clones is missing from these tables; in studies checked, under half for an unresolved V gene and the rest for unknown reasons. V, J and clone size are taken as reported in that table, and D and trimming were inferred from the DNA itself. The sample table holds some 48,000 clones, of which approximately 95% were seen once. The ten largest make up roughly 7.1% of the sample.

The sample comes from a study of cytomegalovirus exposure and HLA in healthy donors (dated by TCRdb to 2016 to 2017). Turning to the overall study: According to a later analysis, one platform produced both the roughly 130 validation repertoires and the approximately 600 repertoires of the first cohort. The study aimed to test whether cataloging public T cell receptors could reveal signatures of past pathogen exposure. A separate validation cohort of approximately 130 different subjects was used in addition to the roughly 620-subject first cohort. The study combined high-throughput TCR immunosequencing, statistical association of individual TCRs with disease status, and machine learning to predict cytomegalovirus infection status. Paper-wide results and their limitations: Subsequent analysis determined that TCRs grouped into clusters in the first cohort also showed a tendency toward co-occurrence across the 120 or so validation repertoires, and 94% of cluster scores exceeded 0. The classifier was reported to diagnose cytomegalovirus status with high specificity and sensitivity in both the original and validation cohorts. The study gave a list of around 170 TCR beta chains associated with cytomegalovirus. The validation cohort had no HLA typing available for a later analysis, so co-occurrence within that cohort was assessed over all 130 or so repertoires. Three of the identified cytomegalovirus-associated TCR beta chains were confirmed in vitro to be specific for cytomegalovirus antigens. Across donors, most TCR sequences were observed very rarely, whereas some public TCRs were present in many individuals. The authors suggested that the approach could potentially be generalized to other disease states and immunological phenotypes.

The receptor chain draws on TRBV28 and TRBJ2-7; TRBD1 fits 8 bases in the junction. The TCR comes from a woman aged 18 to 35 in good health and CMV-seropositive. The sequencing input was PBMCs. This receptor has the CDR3 CASSLTGDGSYEQYF. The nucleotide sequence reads TGTGCCAGCTCTCTGACAGGGGACGGCTCCTACGAGCAGTACTTC.